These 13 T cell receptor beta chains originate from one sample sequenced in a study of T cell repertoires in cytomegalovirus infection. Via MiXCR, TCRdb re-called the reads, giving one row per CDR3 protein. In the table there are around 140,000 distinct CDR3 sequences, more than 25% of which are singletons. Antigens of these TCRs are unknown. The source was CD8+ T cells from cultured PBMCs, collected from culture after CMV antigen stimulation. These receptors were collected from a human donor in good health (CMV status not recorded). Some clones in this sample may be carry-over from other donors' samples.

This CDR3 is CASSYESRGYEQYF. The CDR3 DNA follows: TGTGCCAGCAGTTACGAATCTAGGGGCTACGAGCAGTACTTC. This sequence joins TRBV6-5 and TRBJ2-7; possible D gene TRBD1, 5 bases. Looked up from germline, CDR1 is MNHEY and CDR2 is SVGAGI. The length of the CDR3 is 14 residues. The ends were cut back, 2 bases at V and 3 bases at J, with 11 bases in the middle.

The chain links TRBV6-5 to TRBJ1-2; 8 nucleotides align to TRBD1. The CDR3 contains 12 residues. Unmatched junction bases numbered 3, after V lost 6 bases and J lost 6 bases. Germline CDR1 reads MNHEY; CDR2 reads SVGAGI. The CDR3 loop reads CASRDRGHGYTF. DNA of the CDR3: TGTGCCAGCAGAGACAGGGGTCATGGCTACACCTTC.

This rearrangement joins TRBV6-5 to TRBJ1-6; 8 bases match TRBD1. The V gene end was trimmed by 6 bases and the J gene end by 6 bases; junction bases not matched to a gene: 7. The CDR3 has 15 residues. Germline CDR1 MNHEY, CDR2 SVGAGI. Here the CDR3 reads CASSSGTGLNSPLHF. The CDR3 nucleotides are TGTGCCAGCAGCTCCGGGACAGGCCTTAATTCACCCCTCCACTTT.

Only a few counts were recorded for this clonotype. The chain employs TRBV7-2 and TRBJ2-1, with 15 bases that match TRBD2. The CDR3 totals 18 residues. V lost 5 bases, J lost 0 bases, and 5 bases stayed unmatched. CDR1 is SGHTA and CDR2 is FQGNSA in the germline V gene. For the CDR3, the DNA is TGTGCCAGCAGCGCTCCGGGACTAGCGGGGGGCTCCTACAATGAGCAGTTCTTC. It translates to CASSAPGLAGGSYNEQFF.

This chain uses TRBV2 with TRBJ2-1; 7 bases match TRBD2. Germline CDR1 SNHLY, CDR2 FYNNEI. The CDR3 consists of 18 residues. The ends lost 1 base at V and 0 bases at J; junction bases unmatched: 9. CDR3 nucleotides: TGTGCCAGCAGTGAAGGGAAGGTAGCGGGTAGCTCCTACAATGAGCAGTTCTTC. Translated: CASSEGKVAGSSYNEQFF.

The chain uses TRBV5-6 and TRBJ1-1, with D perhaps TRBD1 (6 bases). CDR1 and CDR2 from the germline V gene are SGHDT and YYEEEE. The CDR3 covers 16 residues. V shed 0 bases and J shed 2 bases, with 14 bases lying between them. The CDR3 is CASSLGGGDRNTEAFF. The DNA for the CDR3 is TGTGCCAGCAGCTTGGGGGGGGGCGACAGAAACACTGAAGCTTTCTTT.

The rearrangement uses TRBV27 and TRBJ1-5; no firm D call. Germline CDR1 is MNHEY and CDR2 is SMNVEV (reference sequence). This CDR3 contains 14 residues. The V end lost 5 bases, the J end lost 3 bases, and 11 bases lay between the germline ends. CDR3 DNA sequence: TGTGCCAGCAGTAGCGGCAGCGCCAATCAGCCCCAGCATTTT. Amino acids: CASSSGSANQPQHF.

In nucleotides, the CDR3 is TGTGCCAGTAGTATCGGCCCAGATACGCAGTATTTT. It specifies CASSIGPDTQYF. The chain is built from TRBV19 and TRBJ2-3; D is uncertain. The V gene's germline CDR1 is LNHDA and CDR2 SQIVND (reference sequence). This CDR3 is built from 12 residues. The V gene lost 3 bases and the J gene lost 4 bases, with 5 bases spanning the gap.

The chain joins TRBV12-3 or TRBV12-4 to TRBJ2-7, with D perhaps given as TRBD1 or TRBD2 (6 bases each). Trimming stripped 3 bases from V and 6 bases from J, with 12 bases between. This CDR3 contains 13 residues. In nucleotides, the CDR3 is TGTGCCAGCAGTTTCGGGGGCAGGGGCGAGCAGTACTTC. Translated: CASSFGGRGEQYF.

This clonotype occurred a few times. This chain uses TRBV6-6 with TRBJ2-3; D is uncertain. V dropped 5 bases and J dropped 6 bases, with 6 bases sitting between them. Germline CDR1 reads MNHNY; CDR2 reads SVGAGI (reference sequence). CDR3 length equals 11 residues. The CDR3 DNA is TGTGCCAGCAGTCCGCTCGATACGCAGTATTTT. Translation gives CASSPLDTQYF.

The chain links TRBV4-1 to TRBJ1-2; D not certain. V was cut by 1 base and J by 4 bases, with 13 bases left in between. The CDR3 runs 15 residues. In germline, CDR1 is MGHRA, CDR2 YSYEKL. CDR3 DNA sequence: TGCGCCAGCAGCCAAGGAGTCAGCTCCTCCTATGGCTACACCTTC. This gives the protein CASSQGVSSSYGYTF.

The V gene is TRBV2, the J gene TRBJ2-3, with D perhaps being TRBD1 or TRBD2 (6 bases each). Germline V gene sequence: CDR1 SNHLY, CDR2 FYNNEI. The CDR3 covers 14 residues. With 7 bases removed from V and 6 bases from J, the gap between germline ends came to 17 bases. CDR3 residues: CASIGGLFWDTQYF. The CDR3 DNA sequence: TGTGCCAGCATAGGGGGGTTGTTTTGGGATACGCAGTATTTT. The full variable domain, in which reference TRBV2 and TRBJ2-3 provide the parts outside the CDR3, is EPEVTQTPSHQVTQMGQEVILRCVPISNHLYFYWYRQILGQKVEFLVSFYNNEISEKSEIFDDQFSVERPDGSNFTLKIRSTKLEDSAMYFCASIGGLFWDTQYFGPGTRLTVL.

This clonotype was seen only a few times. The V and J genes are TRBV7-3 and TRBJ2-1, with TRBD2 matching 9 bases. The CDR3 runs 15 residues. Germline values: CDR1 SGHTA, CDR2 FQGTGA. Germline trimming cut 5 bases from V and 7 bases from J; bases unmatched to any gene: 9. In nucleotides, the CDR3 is TGTGCCAGCAGCCAAGACGGGCTAGCGGGAAATGAGCAGTTCTTC. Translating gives CASSQDGLAGNEQFF. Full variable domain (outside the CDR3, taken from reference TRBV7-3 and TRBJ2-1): GAGVSQTPSNKVTEKGKYVELRCDPISGHTALYWYRQSLGQGPEFLIYFQGTGAADDSGLPNDRFFAVRPEGSVSTLKIQRTERGDSAVYLCASSQDGLAGNEQFFGPGTRLTVL.